The present TCR beta chain was sequenced within a study of cytomegalovirus exposure and HLA in healthy donors. About the research overall: Out of about 170 million T cells, an earlier analysis found some 110 million unique TCR beta sequences in total.

The PCR ran on 60 Vbeta and 13 Jbeta primers. The authors' processing: In a later analysis, approximately 80 million unique TCR beta chains included roughly 11 million shared by two or more donors. Using immunoSEQ multiplex PCR, the repertoire was profiled, and TCRdb retains in-frame clones only, with some absent. V, J and clone size reflect that table, while D and trimming were determined from the DNA. The sample yields roughly 180,000 clones, less than 90% seen once. Trimming left V 3 bases short and J 5 bases short, with 16 bases between. Germline CDR1 KGHSH, CDR2 LQKENI. The CDR3 length is 15 residues.

Sequenced input: PBMCs. This clonotype was obtained from a woman in her forties or fifties in good health and CMV-seropositive. V usage is TRBV18 and J usage is TRBJ2-5; TRBD2 is a possible D gene (5 bases). CDR3 bases: TGTGCCAGCTCACCCTCTAGCCTAGTAAAGGAGACCCAGTACTTC. This encodes CASSPSSLVKETQYF.